These T cell receptor beta chains were read from a single sample in a study of T cells in Graves' hyperthyroidism and ophthalmopathy. TCRdb passed the multiplex PCR reads through MiXCR, listing each CDR3 protein once. Here the sample spans over 500,000 distinct CDR3 sequences, 46% being singletons. The specimen was peripheral blood or thyroid tissue (not recorded which). The receptors shown here come from an adult woman with Graves' disease, either hyperthyroidism or ophthalmopathy (not recorded which). The CDR3 runs from the conserved cysteine through the conserved F or W. A D gene is named only where the DNA matches it firmly. Clone size is stated in some rows and not others, as once, few, many or a class when expanded.

v_gene	j_gene	abundance	d_gene	CDR3aa	CDR3nt
TRBV20-1	TRBJ2-6	NA	NA	CSARVPTGLGSGANVLTF	TGCAGTGCTAGAGTCCCCACAGGGCTAGGCTCTGGGGCCAACGTCCTGACTTTC
TRBV7-2	TRBJ2-2	NA	NA	CASSYRAMNTGELFF	TGTGCCAGCAGCTACAGGGCTATGAACACCGGGGAGCTGTTTTTT
TRBV20-1	TRBJ2-2	NA	NA	CSARDRSSGELFF	TGCAGTGCTAGAGATAGATCATCCGGGGAGCTGTTTTTT
TRBV20-1	TRBJ2-1	NA	TRBD2	CSADELAGRRDEQFF	TGCAGTGCAGACGAACTAGCGGGAAGAAGAGATGAGCAGTTCTTC
TRBV5-4	TRBJ1-1	many	NA	CASSLEKNTEAFF	TGTGCCAGCAGCCTGGAAAAGAACACTGAAGCTTTCTTT
TRBV20-1	TRBJ2-6	many	NA	CSAITPGANVLTF	TGCAGTGCTATCACGCCTGGGGCCAACGTCCTGACTTTC
TRBV7-9	TRBJ2-2	many	NA	CASSPGRANTGELFF	TGTGCCAGCAGCCCCGGCAGGGCAAACACCGGGGAGCTGTTTTTT
TRBV2	TRBJ1-4	NA	NA	CASSDRALNEKLFF	TGTGCCAGCAGCGACCGAGCCCTCAATGAAAAACTGTTTTTT
TRBV29-1	TRBJ2-5	once	TRBD1	CSQGAGETQYF	TGCAGCCAGGGGGCGGGGGAGACCCAGTACTTC
TRBV7-2	TRBJ2-7	many	TRBD2	CASSLSGWGGEQYF	TGTGCCAGCAGCTTAAGCGGGTGGGGGGGCGAGCAGTACTTC
TRBV6-1	TRBJ1-5	many	NA	CASSDIHQPQHF	TGTGCCAGCAGCGATATTCATCAGCCCCAGCATTTT
TRBV2	TRBJ1-5	NA	TRBD1	CARVQGNQPQHF	TGTGCTAGAGTACAGGGGAATCAGCCCCAGCATTTT
TRBV7-8	TRBJ1-5	many	NA	CASSLEGDSNQPQHF	TGTGCCAGCAGCTTAGAAGGGGATAGCAATCAGCCCCAGCATTTT
TRBV9	TRBJ2-7	NA	TRBD2	CASSWTSVSYEQYF	TGTGCCAGCAGTTGGACTAGCGTCTCCTACGAGCAGTACTTC
TRBV10-3	TRBJ2-5	NA	TRBD2	CAIRGTSGSLPETQYF	TGTGCCATCAGAGGGACTAGCGGGAGTTTGCCGGAGACCCAGTACTTC
TRBV7-2	TRBJ1-2	NA	TRBD1	CASSFRLDGDRANYGYTF	TGTGCCAGCAGCTTTAGGTTGGACGGAGACAGGGCTAACTATGGCTACACCTTC
TRBV7-9	TRBJ2-2	many	TRBD1	CASTFWTGNTGELFF	TGTGCCAGCACCTTTTGGACAGGGAACACCGGGGAGCTGTTTTTT
TRBV10-2	TRBJ1-6	NA	TRBD1	CASSVEGQGDSPLHF	TGCGCCAGCAGTGTCGAGGGACAGGGGGATTCACCCCTCCACTTT
TRBV10-3	TRBJ2-2	many	NA	CAISSTTANTGELFF	TGTGCCATCAGTTCGACTACCGCGAACACCGGGGAGCTGTTTTTT
TRBV10-2	TRBJ2-5	few	NA	CASSESVARETQYF	TGCGCCAGCAGTGAGTCGGTAGCGAGGGAGACCCAGTACTTC
TRBV6-6	TRBJ1-1	NA	TRBD1	CASSGDREDTEAFF	TGTGCCAGCAGTGGGGACAGGGAGGACACTGAAGCTTTCTTT
TRBV6-1	TRBJ2-7	NA	NA	CASSEARIGVYEQYF	TGTGCCAGCAGTGAAGCGCGGATAGGGGTCTACGAGCAGTACTTC
TRBV7-9	TRBJ2-7	many	TRBD1	CASSHRDSPYEQYF	TGTGCCAGCAGCCACCGGGACAGTCCCTACGAGCAGTACTTC
TRBV15	TRBJ2-7	NA	NA	CATGREVDYEQYF	TGTGCCACCGGAAGGGAGGTTGACTACGAGCAGTACTTC
TRBV20-1	TRBJ1-1	many	NA	CSARGRGNTEAFF	TGCAGTGCTAGGGGCCGGGGGAACACTGAAGCTTTCTTT
TRBV20-1	TRBJ2-7	many	NA	CSARDPILGDRDEQYF	TGCAGTGCTAGAGACCCCATCCTGGGGGATAGAGACGAGCAGTACTTC
TRBV5-1	TRBJ2-7	NA	TRBD2	CASSLGGAGAYEQYF	TGTGCCAGCAGCCTAGGTGGGGCGGGAGCCTACGAGCAGTACTTC
TRBV10-3	TRBJ1-6	many	TRBD1	CAIQGTAHNSPLHF	TGTGCCATCCAAGGGACAGCTCATAATTCACCCCTCCACTTT
TRBV29-1	TRBJ2-5	NA	NA	CSVEGLRETQYF	TGCAGCGTTGAGGGACTGAGAGAGACCCAGTACTTC
TRBV6-1	TRBJ2-7	few	NA	CASTDSFNEQYF	TGTGCCAGCACGGACAGCTTCAACGAGCAGTACTTC
TRBV7-2	TRBJ1-2	NA	TRBD1	CASSQDRAAYGYTF	TGTGCCAGCAGTCAGGACAGGGCTGCCTATGGCTACACCTTC
TRBV20-1	TRBJ1-3	many	NA	CSASALGSGNTIYF	TGCAGTGCCAGTGCTCTGGGGAGTGGAAACACCATATATTTT
TRBV10-3	TRBJ2-7	many	NA	CAISEEQGYSYEQYF	TGTGCCATCAGTGAAGAACAGGGATATTCCTACGAGCAGTACTTC
TRBV14	TRBJ2-5	many	TRBD1	CASSLDRVIQYF	TGTGCCAGCAGCCTAGACAGGGTTATCCAGTACTTC
TRBV20-1	TRBJ1-1	NA	NA	CSARTDWNEAFF	TGCAGTGCCAGGACAGACTGGAATGAAGCTTTCTTT
TRBV5-1	TRBJ2-7	NA	NA	CASSPIAGNSYEQYF	TGTGCCAGCAGCCCGATCGCAGGTAACAGCTACGAGCAGTACTTC
TRBV6-1	TRBJ1-6	many	NA	CASRADRALHF	TGTGCCAGCAGAGCCGATCGGGCCCTCCACTTT
TRBV30	TRBJ1-6	few	NA	CAWSSTDNSPLHF	TGTGCCTGGAGTTCGACAGACAATTCACCCCTCCACTTT
TRBV7-8	TRBJ2-5	few	NA	CASSLSTALRTQYF	TGTGCCAGCAGCTTATCGACAGCCCTCAGGACCCAGTACTTC
TRBV7-8	TRBJ2-5	NA	TRBD2	CASSSSPGGLRETQYF	TGTGCCAGCAGCTCCTCACCGGGAGGGCTGAGAGAGACCCAGTACTTC
TRBV2	TRBJ2-5	NA	TRBD1	CAGNPGQSVGTQYF	TGTGCCGGCAACCCGGGACAGAGTGTAGGGACCCAGTACTTC
TRBV28	TRBJ1-2	NA	TRBD1	CASSPSRQGNYGYTF	TGTGCCAGCAGTCCCTCCCGACAGGGAAACTATGGCTACACCTTC
TRBV24-1	TRBJ2-7	many	TRBD1	CATSDSRQGHNPYEQYF	TGTGCCACCAGTGATTCGAGACAGGGCCACAATCCCTACGAGCAGTACTTC
TRBV5-1	TRBJ2-7	many	NA	CASSLDMGEQYF	TGCGCCAGCAGCTTGGATATGGGCGAGCAGTACTTC
TRBV5-4	TRBJ1-1	NA	NA	CASSPLGDGTEAFF	TGTGCCAGCAGCCCACTAGGGGATGGCACTGAAGCTTTCTTT
TRBV29-1	TRBJ2-6	many	NA	CSVDSGTRSGANVLTF	TGCAGCGTTGATTCCGGAACCCGCTCTGGGGCCAACGTCCTGACTTTC
TRBV10-3	TRBJ1-2	NA	NA	CAISDLAGNADYGYTF	TGTGCCATCAGTGATCTCGCAGGGAATGCGGACTATGGCTACACCTTC
TRBV7-2	TRBJ1-4	few	TRBD1	CAWSEVIGGREKLFF	TGTGCCTGGAGTGAAGTGATAGGGGGCCGTGAAAAACTGTTTTTT
TRBV7-9	TRBJ2-2	NA	TRBD2	CASPRLADQTGELFF	TGTGCCAGCCCCCGACTAGCGGACCAGACCGGGGAGCTGTTTTTT
TRBV24-1	TRBJ1-1	few	NA	CATRDEVNTEAFF	TGTGCCACCAGAGACGAGGTGAACACTGAAGCTTTCTTT
TRBV28	TRBJ2-7	NA	NA	CASSPRFRSSYEQYF	TGTGCCAGCAGCCCGCGGTTCAGGAGCTCCTACGAGCAGTACTTC
TRBV20-1	TRBJ2-2	NA	TRBD1	CSALIRQGALGTGELFF	TGCAGTGCTCTCATCCGACAGGGGGCGTTGGGCACCGGGGAGCTGTTTTTT
TRBV9	TRBJ2-7	NA	NA	CASSVGDTLYEQYF	TGTGCCAGCAGCGTGGGGGACACCCTCTACGAGCAGTACTTC
TRBV20-1	TRBJ1-2	NA	NA	CSAVSGHQIAGGYTF	TGCAGTGCTGTCTCGGGACACCAGATAGCTGGTGGCTACACCTTC
TRBV10-2	TRBJ1-1	NA	NA	CASSESVEAFF	TGCGCCAGCAGTGAGTCTGTGGAAGCTTTCTTT
TRBV19	TRBJ1-2	many	NA	CASRLRDPNYGYTF	TGTGCCAGTAGGCTCCGGGATCCCAACTATGGCTACACCTTC
TRBV29-1	TRBJ2-7	few	TRBD1	CSVTTGGTVYEQYF	TGCAGCGTGACTACAGGGGGCACAGTGTACGAGCAGTACTTC
TRBV7-8	TRBJ1-5	NA	NA	CASSRFRMEDQPQHF	TGTGCCAGCAGCCGTTTTAGGATGGAAGATCAGCCCCAGCATTTT
TRBV10-3	TRBJ2-7	NA	NA	CAISDVTYEQYF	TGTGCCATCAGTGATGTTACATACGAGCAGTACTTC
TRBV7-9	TRBJ2-7	NA	TRBD1	CASIPRGGHEQYF	TGTGCCAGCATCCCACGAGGGGGCCACGAGCAGTACTTC